These 5 T cell receptor beta chains were all obtained from the same sample, sequenced in a study of blood T cell repertoires in COVID-19. Sequencing used immunoSEQ multiplex PCR; TCRdb keeps in-frame clones, though not all of them. This sample yields 400,000 to 450,000 clones, of which about 90% are seen a single time; roughly 0.78% belongs to the top ten. Sequences were obtained from peripheral blood. The source of these receptors is a man younger than 35 with COVID-19, enrolled during active disease.

The chain carries TRBV7-8 and TRBJ2-7; a weak D match, TRBD2 (7 bases). The CDR3 totals 15 residues. The ends were cut back, 5 bases at V and 4 bases at J, with 18 bases in the middle. CDR1 is SGHVS, CDR2 FQNEAQ, per germline. The CDR3 DNA reads as TGTGCCAGCAGCCGACAGAGAGAGGGGGGGTACGAGCAGTACTTC. Residues: CASSRQREGGYEQYF.

Note on this clone: Additional DNA sequences in this sample encode the identical CDR3. The chain couples TRBV6-5 to TRBJ1-2; 7 bases are shared with TRBD1. The CDR3 length is 12 residues. CDR1 MNHEY and CDR2 SVGAGI come from the germline V gene. V shed 6 bases, J shed 5 bases, and the junction held 3 bases outside the gene matches. DNA of the CDR3: TGTGCCAGCAGGGAGACAGGGTATGGCTACACCTTC. This gives the protein CASRETGYGYTF.

V usage is TRBV27 and J usage is TRBJ2-3, with D unresolved. Germline V gene sequence: CDR1 MNHEY, CDR2 SMNVEV (reference sequence). CDR3 length: 14 amino acids. V was clipped by 0 bases and J by 7 bases, with 11 bases between them. Written as DNA, the CDR3 is TGTGCCAGCAGTTTATCGTTGCGTTTGAATACGCAGTATTTT. It is translated as CASSLSLRLNTQYF.

The CDR3 nucleotides read TGTGCCAGCAGCGACCCGGGGGAGGCTAGCACAGATACGCAGTATTTT. It yields the protein CASSDPGEASTDTQYF. The V gene is TRBV9, the J gene TRBJ2-3, with D possibly TRBD2 on 6 matching bases. The V and J ends lost 3 bases and 0 bases respectively, with 14 bases between them. Per germline, CDR1 SGDLS and CDR2 YYNGEE. The CDR3 contains 16 residues.

The chain uses TRBV2 and TRBJ2-2, with D hard to call. CDR3 length equals 13 residues. Germline V CDR1 and CDR2: SNHLY, FYNNEI. With 5 bases removed from V and 10 bases from J, the gap between germline ends came to 14 bases. Here the CDR3 reads CASSMYFGEELFF. CDR3 DNA: TGTGCCAGCAGTATGTACTTTGGTGAGGAGCTGTTTTTT.